Shown below are 20 T cell receptor beta chains from a single sample sequenced in a study of tumor-infiltrating lymphocytes in primary liver carcinoma. Without any cell sorting, roughly 20-32 mg of bulk tissue yielded co-extracted RNA and DNA. Reverse transcription of about 500 ng total RNA with a constant-region primer produced TCR beta cDNA. It was through three nested multiplex PCR rounds of slightly modified ARM-PCR that TCR beta libraries arose. Forward primers for TRBV1-TRBV30 and a C-beta reverse primer served the first two PCR rounds, at roughly 10 cycles each. A single record per CDR3 protein comes from TCRdb applying MiXCR to the multiplex PCR reads. The repertoire holds some 120,000 distinct CDR3 sequences, with 55% to 75% as singletons. The specimen was liver tumor tissue from sampling region 3. Noted subset: tumor region T3, left-lateral pole. The receptors were sampled from a woman aged 55-69 years with primary liver carcinoma and hepatitis B virus infection.

Concerning this clonotype itself: Sequence at one end of the junction differs from germline and may be a read error. The chain carries TRBV30 and TRBJ2-3, with TRBD2 matching 8 bases. CDR1 is GTSNPN, CDR2 SVGIG, per germline (reference sequence). There are 16 residues in the CDR3. As DNA, the CDR3 is TGTGCCTCGAGTGTAGGTGCGGGAGGACCCACAGATATGCAGTATTTT. This sequence encodes CASSVGAGGPTDMQYF.

With regard to this clonotype: A read error may produce the germline difference seen at one junction end. The rearrangement uses TRBV2 and TRBJ2-3, with TRBD2 identical over 7 bases. Germline V CDR1 and CDR2: SNHLY, FYNNEI. The CDR3 length is 13 residues. The CDR3 DNA reads TGTGTCAGCAGTCCCCTAGCGGCAGATACGCAGTATTTT. Translating it yields CVSSPLAADTQYF.

The CDR3 DNA sequence: TGTGCCAGCACCTTTTCAGGTGGACAAGAGGACGGGGTATACAATGAGCAGTTCTTC. It translates to CASTFSGGQEDGVYNEQFF. The chain employs TRBV28 and TRBJ2-1, with D possibly called TRBD1 or TRBD2 (5 bases each). Germline CDR1 MDHEN, CDR2 SYDVKM. V lost 7 bases to trimming and J lost 4 bases, with 29 bases between them. This CDR3 contains 19 residues.

In this sample, this clonotype turned up once. One end of the junction varies from germline; a read error may be responsible. The genes are TRBV12-3 or TRBV12-4 and TRBJ2-7; D is unresolved. CDR3 length: 14 amino acids. CDR3 loop: CVSSLVAGSYEQYF. The CDR3, as DNA: TGTGTCAGCAGTTTAGTTGCTGGGTCCTACGAGCAGTACTTC.

Note on this clonotype: A much more abundant neighbour one base away suggests this may be a read error. CDR3 in amino acids: CSSRRPDRYEQYF. DNA for the CDR3: TGTTCCAGCAGACGTCCGGATCGATACGAGCAGTACTTC. The rearrangement links TRBV6-6 to TRBJ2-7, with D hard to call. The CDR3 is made up of 13 amino acids. The germline gives CDR1 MNHNY, CDR2 SVGAGI (reference sequence).

In the case of this clonotype: Mismatch with germline at one junction end may stem from a read error. The V gene is TRBV7-9, the J gene TRBJ1-4; 9 bases line up with TRBD1. The CDR3 length is 18 residues. The germline CDR1 and CDR2 sequences are SEHNR and FQNEAQ (reference sequence). In nucleotides, the CDR3 is TGTGCCAGCAGCTTATCCTCGGGACAGGGAACAACTAATGTAAAACTGTTTTTT. It is translated as CASSLSSGQGTTNVKLFF.

This clonotype was picked up many times. This chain uses TRBV11-3 with TRBJ2-3; TRBD2 aligns across 9 bases. This CDR3 has 15 residues. V dropped 0 bases and J dropped 4; count of bases not matched to a gene: 2. CDR1 and CDR2 from the germline V gene are SGHNT and YENEEA. The CDR3 is CASSLEAGGPDTQYF. Written as DNA, the CDR3 is TGTGCCAGCAGCTTAGAAGCGGGAGGACCAGATACGCAGTATTTT.

This rearrangement joins TRBV5-1 to TRBJ2-1; no clear D. The germline V gene encodes CDR1 SGHRS and CDR2 YFSETQ. The CDR3 consists of 15 residues. The V end lost 0 bases, the J end lost 3 bases, and 10 bases lay between the germline ends. The CDR3 DNA is TGCGCCAGCAGCTTGGTTTCCGCGATCTACAATGAGCAGTTCTTC. Translation: CASSLVSAIYNEQFF.

The gene calls are TRBV7-2 and TRBJ2-3; no clear D gene. V lost 2 bases and J 6 bases, leaving 3 bases between the germline ends. From germline, CDR1 is SGHTA and CDR2 FQGNSA. CDR3 length equals 11 residues. CDR3 amino acids: CASSLMDTQYF. The CDR3 DNA reads TGTGCCAGCAGCTTAATGGATACGCAGTATTTT.

This clonotype has a count of ten or more. The rearrangement links TRBV6-6 to TRBJ2-1; D unclear. The germline V gene has CDR1 MNHNY and CDR2 SVGAGI (reference sequence). V dropped 3 bases and J dropped 7 bases, with 4 bases sitting between them. CDR3 length equals 11 residues. The CDR3 protein is CASSYPNEQFF. Here the CDR3 DNA reads TGTGCCAGCAGTTATCCTAATGAGCAGTTCTTC.

As regards this clonotype: A read error may produce the germline difference seen at one junction end. DNA for the CDR3: TGTGCCAGCAGCCACGGACTAGCGGGCACCCGGGAGCTGTTTTTC. Translation gives CASSHGLAGTRELFF. The chain couples TRBV14 to TRBJ2-2; 11 bases are shared with TRBD2. Germline V CDR1 and CDR2: SGHDN, FVKESK. The CDR3 spans 15 residues. Drawing the rest from reference TRBV14 and TRBJ2-2, the complete variable domain is EAGVTQFPSHSVIEKGQTVTLRCDPISGHDNLYWYRRVMGKEIKFLLHFVKESKQDESGMPNNRFLAERTGGTYSTLKVQPAELEDSGVYFCASSHGLAGTRELFFGEGSRLTVL.

This clonotype was recorded at least ten times. The chain recombines TRBV29-1 with TRBJ2-1; D is possibly TRBD1 (5 bases). Per the germline V gene, CDR1 is SQVTM and CDR2 is ANQGSEA. The CDR3 is made up of 17 amino acids. V was clipped by 5 bases and J by 8 bases, with 28 bases between them. CDR3: CSVLTPLQVGRRDEQFF. The DNA for the CDR3 is TGCAGCGTTTTGACCCCATTACAGGTGGGGCGTAGGGATGAGCAGTTCTTC.

The chain joins TRBV24-1 to TRBJ1-5, with TRBD1 as a possible D gene (6 bases). The CDR3 covers 12 residues. CDR1 and CDR2 from the germline V gene are KGHDR and SFDVKD. In DNA, the CDR3 is TGTACCAGCCAGGGGAGCAATCAGCCCCAGCATTTT. It codes for CTSQGSNQPQHF.

The V gene is TRBV29-1, the J gene TRBJ2-3, with TRBD1 identical over 12 bases. The ends lost 6 bases at V and 6 bases at J; junction bases unmatched: 7. CDR1 is SQVTM, CDR2 ANQGSEA, per germline. This CDR3 is 14 amino acids long. CDR3 sequence (DNA): TGCAGCGTACAGGGACAGGGGGCGCCGGATACGCAGTATTTT. Its protein product is CSVQGQGAPDTQYF.

Details on this clonotype: A much larger clone differs by one base, so this may be a read error. The CDR3 here is CASRDFRRTSVRNEQFF. The DNA for the CDR3 is TGCGCCAGCAGGGATTTCCGCCGGACTAGCGTGAGGAATGAGCAGTTCTTC. This chain links TRBV5-1 with TRBJ2-1, with 9 bases aligning to TRBD2. Germline V gene sequence: CDR1 SGHRS, CDR2 YFSETQ. J gave up 7 bases and V 5 bases, and 16 bases lay outside the gene matches. The CDR3 contains 17 residues.

This clonotype was recorded a few times. The V call is TRBV7-9, the J call TRBJ1-3; D uncertain. Trimming cost V 2 bases and J 0 bases, with 14 bases left between them. Per germline, CDR1 SEHNR and CDR2 FQNEAQ (reference sequence). The CDR3 has 17 residues. DNA for the CDR3: TGTGCCAGCAGCTTAAACCGTCAAAGTGCCTCTGGAAACACCATATATTTT. Translating gives CASSLNRQSASGNTIYF. The whole variable domain, filled in from reference TRBV7-9 and TRBJ1-3, reads DTGVSQNPRHKITKRGQNVTFRCDPISEHNRLYWYRQTLGQGPEFLTYFQNEAQLEKSRLLSDRFSAERPKGSFSTLEIQRTEQGDSAMYLCASSLNRQSASGNTIYFGEGSWLTVV.

This sequence joins TRBV12-3 or TRBV12-4 and TRBJ2-7, with D uncertain. V gave up 10 bases and J gave up 3 bases, with 19 bases separating them. CDR3 size: 14 residues. CDR3 sequence reads: CANTSDTGFYEQYF. The CDR3 DNA is TGTGCCAACACCAGCGACACCGGCTTCTACGAGCAGTACTTC.

Regarding this clonotype: Its ends do not fully match the called genes, so a read error is possible. This rearrangement joins TRBV11-2 to TRBJ1-3; 9 bases align to TRBD1. CDR1 is SGHAT and CDR2 is FQNNGV in the germline V gene. The CDR3 loop spans 17 amino acids. The chain's CDR3 is CASSLFPPGQGSNTTYF. The CDR3 nucleotides are TGTGCCAGCAGCTTATTCCCCCCCGGACAGGGGTCAAACACCACATATTTT.

The chain couples TRBV11-3 to TRBJ2-2, with D possibly called TRBD1 or TRBD2 (5 bases each). V dropped 2 bases and J dropped 6 bases, with 19 bases sitting between them. The CDR3 is made up of 17 amino acids. Germline CDR1 and CDR2: SGHNT and YENEEA. CDR3 in amino acids: CASSLPRGGIRAGELFF. The CDR3 DNA is TGTGCCAGCAGCTTACCTCGTGGGGGTATTCGCGCCGGGGAGCTGTTTTTT.

J is TRBJ2-7 and V is TRBV12-3 or TRBV12-4, with 9 bases identical to TRBD1. The CDR3 totals 16 residues. The V gene end was trimmed by 4 bases and the J gene end by 7 bases; junction bases not matched to a gene: 14. CDR3 DNA sequence: TGTGCCAGCAGTTCTTTGGAAGGGACAGGGCCCCATGAGCAGTACTTC. Encoded protein: CASSSLEGTGPHEQYF.